One sample yielded the 30 T cell receptor beta chains listed below, sequenced in a study of T-cell reconstitution after alpha-beta-depleted transplantation in children. Unique molecular identifiers were built into the TCRbeta library. TCRdb recomputed calls from the PCR reads with MiXCR, one row per CDR3 protein. The sample records about 640,000 distinct CDR3 sequences, roughly 17% being singletons. The sequencing here drew on PBMCs from the stem cell graft donor, taken from the stem cell graft. The receptors come from a human donor who donated a stem cell graft to a child with acute myeloid leukemia.

Points on this clonotype: A much larger clone differs from this one at a single base, so this may be a read error. V gene TRBV15 combines with J gene TRBJ2-3; maybe TRBD1 (6 bases). Germline V CDR1 and CDR2: LNHNV, YYDKDF (reference sequence). CDR3 size: 15 residues. Trimming cost V 1 base and J 2 bases, with 10 bases left between them. CDR3: CATSRVTGNTDTQYF. As DNA, the CDR3 is TGTGCCACCAGCAGAGTGACAGGTAACACAGATACGCAGTATTTT.

This clonotype has more than one count but fewer than ten. The chain employs TRBV6-2 or TRBV6-3 and TRBJ1-6, with D perhaps TRBD1 (6 bases). The germline V gene has CDR1 MNHEY and CDR2 SVGEGT. The ends were cut back, 2 bases at V and 2 bases at J, with 7 bases in the middle. The CDR3 is made up of 15 amino acids. DNA of the CDR3: TGTGCCAGCAGTTACGAGGGGGCCTATAATTCACCCCTCCACTTT. This codes for CASSYEGAYNSPLHF.

The sample holds many counts of this clonotype. This chain links TRBV15 with TRBJ2-5, with 11 bases matching TRBD2. This CDR3 region has 17 residues. Germline values: CDR1 LNHNV, CDR2 YYDKDF (reference sequence). Trimming removed 1 base from V and 3 bases from J; junction bases left unmatched: 7. The CDR3: CATSRARALAGEETQYF. The CDR3 bases are TGTGCCACCAGCAGAGCGCGGGCACTAGCGGGGGAAGAGACCCAGTACTTC. Full variable domain (rest looked up from reference TRBV15 and TRBJ2-5): DAMVIQNPRYQVTQFGKPVTLSCSQTLNHNVMYWYQQKSSQAPKLLFHYYDKDFNNEADTPDNFQSRRPNTSFCFLDIRSPGLGDTAMYLCATSRARALAGEETQYFGPGTRLLVL.

This clonotype came up many times. This chain links TRBV20-1 with TRBJ2-5, with TRBD1 identical over 7 bases. Per the germline V gene, CDR1 is DFQATT and CDR2 is SNEGSKA (reference sequence). With 5 bases clipped from V and 5 bases from J, the junction kept 11 bases outside the gene matches. The CDR3 spans 14 residues. For the CDR3, the DNA is TGCAGTGCTGGTCCCGGACAGGCAGGGGAGACCCAGTACTTC. Protein: CSAGPGQAGETQYF.

The sample holds a few counts of this clonotype. In DNA, the CDR3 is TGTGCCAGCAGTTTGGGGTTGGAGCTGTTTTTT. Translation gives CASSLGLELFF. V and J are TRBV12-3 or TRBV12-4 and TRBJ2-2; D uncertain. The V end lost 3 bases, the J end lost 10 bases, and 6 bases lay between the germline ends. The CDR3 sequence is 11 residues long.

This clonotype has just a few counts. The chain links TRBV5-5 to TRBJ2-1, with D perhaps matching TRBD1 (6 bases). CDR3 size: 16 residues. The V and J ends lost 1 base and 4 bases respectively, with 15 bases between them. The germline CDR1 and CDR2 sequences are SGHKS and YYEKEE (reference sequence). CDR3: CASSLSPTGDYNEQFF. The CDR3 nucleotides read TGTGCCAGCAGCTTGAGTCCGACAGGCGATTACAATGAGCAGTTCTTC.

This clonotype occurred many times. V and J are TRBV7-2 and TRBJ1-4, with 7 bases fitting TRBD1. Germline V CDR1 and CDR2: SGHTA, FQGNSA. V dropped 1 base and J dropped 7; count of bases not matched to a gene: 3. The CDR3 contains 14 residues. Here the CDR3 reads CASSLVQGSEKLFF. CDR3 sequence (DNA): TGTGCCAGCAGCTTAGTACAGGGGAGTGAAAAACTGTTTTTT.

The rearrangement links TRBV5-1 to TRBJ1-1, with D perhaps matching TRBD1 (5 bases). The CDR3 extends over 12 amino acids. Germline V gene lookup returns CDR1 SGHRS and CDR2 YFSETQ. V was pared by 4 bases and J by 3 bases, with 7 bases between. Here the CDR3 DNA reads TGCGCCAGCAGCGGCAGGGACACTGAAGCTTTCTTT. It encodes CASSGRDTEAFF.

This clonotype was seen a few times. The chain joins TRBV4-3 to TRBJ1-5, with 7 bases lining up with TRBD1. The length of the CDR3 is 18 residues. V lost 0 bases, J lost 11 bases, and 19 bases stayed unmatched. Germline V gene data show CDR1 as LGHNA and CDR2 as YSLEER. In DNA, the CDR3 is TGCGCCAGCAGCCAAGAGGTCCCGGGGAGGGCGACAGGGTTCTCCCAGCATTTT. It is translated as CASSQEVPGRATGFSQHF.

V usage is TRBV20-1 and J usage is TRBJ2-3; 10 bases are shared with TRBD2. The CDR3 runs to 15 residues. Unmatched junction bases numbered 6, after V lost 3 bases and J lost 3 bases. Germline V CDR1 and CDR2: DFQATT, SNEGSKA (reference sequence). The DNA for the CDR3 is TGCAGTGCTAGGGCGGAAGCGGGGGGGACAGATACGCAGTATTTT. It codes for CSARAEAGGTDTQYF.

This clonotype has more than one count but fewer than ten. The rearrangement uses TRBV27 and TRBJ1-5; D may be TRBD1 (6 bases). The CDR3 totals 14 residues. Germline V lookup: CDR1 MNHEY, CDR2 SMNVEV (reference sequence). Between the trimmed V and J ends, which lost 8 bases and 4 bases, there was a span of 15 bases. The CDR3 reads CASGLQGQNQPQHF. CDR3 DNA: TGTGCCAGCGGCCTACAGGGACAAAATCAGCCCCAGCATTTT.

This clonotype was counted only a few times. The rearrangement links TRBV20-1 to TRBJ1-2, with 7 bases fitting TRBD1. Per germline, CDR1 DFQATT and CDR2 SNEGSKA (reference sequence). Trimming removed 1 base from V and 4 bases from J; junction bases left unmatched: 3. This CDR3 contains 13 residues. The CDR3 loop is CSARGGQIYGYTF. CDR3 in DNA: TGCAGTGCTAGAGGGGGACAGATCTATGGCTACACCTTC.

This clonotype came up many times. This rearrangement joins TRBV29-1 to TRBJ2-1; D is possibly TRBD1 (5 bases). This CDR3 contains 16 residues. Germline CDR1 and CDR2: SQVTM and ANQGSEA. Trimming cost V 2 bases and J 4 bases, with 18 bases left between them. Here the CDR3 reads CSVERFGATDYNEQFF. In DNA form, the CDR3 reads TGCAGCGTTGAAAGGTTTGGGGCGACAGATTACAATGAGCAGTTCTTC.

In its sample, this clonotype was seen a few times. This chain connects TRBV12-3 or TRBV12-4 to TRBJ2-3; D ambiguous. The CDR3 is 14 amino acids. V was clipped by 7 bases and J by 1 base, with 12 bases between them. The chain's CDR3 is CASTPLGGTDTQYF. The DNA for the CDR3 is TGTGCCAGCACCCCTTTGGGTGGCACAGATACGCAGTATTTT.

The chain uses TRBV29-1 and TRBJ2-6, with D unresolved. V was trimmed by 6 bases and J by 4 bases, leaving 13 bases between them. CDR1 is SQVTM and CDR2 is ANQGSEA in the germline V gene. The CDR3 runs 14 residues. The CDR3 reads CSVAANMGANVLTF. In nucleotides, the CDR3 is TGCAGCGTCGCGGCCAATATGGGGGCCAACGTCCTGACTTTC. Based on the CDR3 plus reference TRBV29-1 and TRBJ2-6, the full variable domain is SAVISQKPSRDICQRGTSLTIQCQVDSQVTMMFWYRQQPGQSLTLIATANQGSEATYESGFVIDKFPISRPNLTFSTLTVSNMSPEDSSIYLCSVAANMGANVLTFGAGSRLTVL.

This clonotype was seen many times. V gene TRBV10-3 combines with J gene TRBJ1-5; D is undetermined. The CDR3 runs to 14 residues. Germline CDR1 is ENHRY and CDR2 is SYGVKD. Trimming cost V 2 bases and J 3 bases, with 8 bases left between them. CDR3 DNA sequence: TGTGCCATCAGTGAGGGGTTACACAATCAGCCCCAGCATTTT. Amino acid sequence: CAISEGLHNQPQHF.

This clonotype was seen at least ten times. The chain links TRBV29-1 to TRBJ1-1; unclear D gene. V lost 3 bases, J lost 5 bases, and 13 bases lay in between. Per germline, CDR1 SQVTM and CDR2 ANQGSEA. The CDR3 extends over 13 amino acids. The CDR3 DNA reads TGCAGCGTTGAGGGCCAACGGTTGACTGAAGCTTTCTTT. Its protein product is CSVEGQRLTEAFF. Drawing the rest from reference TRBV29-1 and TRBJ1-1, the complete variable domain is SAVISQKPSRDICQRGTSLTIQCQVDSQVTMMFWYRQQPGQSLTLIATANQGSEATYESGFVIDKFPISRPNLTFSTLTVSNMSPEDSSIYLCSVEGQRLTEAFFGQGTRLTVV.

In this sample, this clonotype turned up a few times. V and J are TRBV13 and TRBJ1-2, with 7 bases fitting TRBD1. From germline, CDR1 is PRHDT and CDR2 FYEKMQ (reference sequence). This CDR3 is built from 14 residues. V lost 6 bases and J lost 7; bases outside the gene matches: 11. The CDR3 protein is CASRRTTGRSGYTF. The CDR3 nucleotides are TGTGCCAGCAGGCGCACGACAGGGCGTAGTGGCTACACCTTC.

Many counts were recorded for this clonotype. V is TRBV20-1 and J is TRBJ2-7; 8 positions match TRBD1. The CDR3 runs to 16 residues. V lost 4 bases, J lost 3 bases, and 14 bases stayed unmatched. Germline loops: CDR1 DFQATT, CDR2 SNEGSKA (reference sequence). The CDR3 reads CSATGQGAPPDYEQYV. CDR3 bases: TGCAGTGCTACTGGGCAGGGGGCCCCCCCCGACTACGAGCAGTACGTC.

This clonotype was seen more than once but under ten times. The V call is TRBV15, the J call TRBJ2-7; 9 nucleotides agree with TRBD2. From germline, CDR1 is LNHNV and CDR2 YYDKDF (reference sequence). The V gene end was trimmed by 0 bases and the J gene end by 3 bases; junction bases not matched to a gene: 6. The CDR3 is 16 residues long. The CDR3 bases are TGTGCCACCAGCAGAGATAGGGCTAGCGGGAACTACGAGCAGTACTTC. This gives the protein CATSRDRASGNYEQYF.

The chain joins TRBV7-9 to TRBJ2-1; D gene unclear. CDR1 and CDR2 from the germline V gene are SEHNR and FQNEAQ (reference sequence). The ends were cut back, 2 bases at V and 15 bases at J, with 14 bases in the middle. The CDR3 contains 12 residues. In nucleotides, the CDR3 is TGTGCCAGCAGCTTAAGTGTTGATAGACTGTTCTTC. Amino acid sequence: CASSLSVDRLFF. Variable domain in full (rest from reference TRBV7-9 and TRBJ2-1): DTGVSQNPRHKITKRGQNVTFRCDPISEHNRLYWYRQTLGQGPEFLTYFQNEAQLEKSRLLSDRFSAERPKGSFSTLEIQRTEQGDSAMYLCASSLSVDRLFFGPGTRLTVL.

This chain joins TRBV25-1 and TRBJ1-2; D is possibly TRBD1 (5 bases). V lost 7 bases to trimming and J lost 6 bases, with 12 bases between them. The germline V gene encodes CDR1 MGHDK and CDR2 SYGVNS. The CDR3 length is 12 residues. CDR3 nucleotide sequence: TGTGCCAGCACCGGGACGGAGGATGGCTACACCTTC. This encodes CASTGTEDGYTF.

This clonotype turned up a few times. The V call is TRBV20-1, the J call TRBJ2-2, with TRBD2 matching 13 bases. Germline V gives CDR1 DFQATT, CDR2 SNEGSKA (reference sequence). With V trimmed by 6 bases and J by 4 bases, 11 bases remained unmatched. CDR3 length: 17 residues. The CDR3 region is CSAIPQTSGGLTGELFF. The CDR3, as DNA: TGCAGTGCCATCCCCCAGACTAGCGGGGGGCTCACCGGGGAGCTGTTTTTT.

The chain has TRBV12-3 or TRBV12-4 and TRBJ2-6; D uncertain. The CDR3 length is 13 residues. The V end was cut by 8 bases, the J end by 0 bases, with 5 bases between. Here the CDR3 reads CASLSSGANVLTF. In DNA form, the CDR3 reads TGTGCCAGCCTTAGCTCTGGGGCCAACGTCCTGACTTTC.

This clonotype was seen only a few times. The chain combines TRBV9 with TRBJ2-1, with D maybe TRBD2 (6 bases). The germline CDR1 and CDR2 sequences are SGDLS and YYNGEE. CDR3 length: 13 amino acids. The germline V and J ends were trimmed by 1 base and 9 bases, with 11 bases remaining between them. CDR3 region: CASSVQRASEQFF. In nucleotides, the CDR3 is TGTGCCAGCAGCGTACAGCGGGCGAGTGAGCAGTTCTTC.

With respect to this clonotype: A clone one base away is much larger, so this may be a read error. CDR3: CSVDDTLGETQYF. CDR3 bases: TGCAGCGTTGATGACACACTGGGGGAGACCCAGTACTTC. This chain joins TRBV29-1 and TRBJ2-5, with unresolved D. V was shortened by 3 bases and J by 5 bases, with 13 bases between the two germline ends. The germline gives CDR1 SQVTM, CDR2 ANQGSEA. The CDR3 runs to 13 residues. Full variable domain (rest looked up from reference TRBV29-1 and TRBJ2-5): SAVISQKPSRDICQRGTSLTIQCQVDSQVTMMFWYRQQPGQSLTLIATANQGSEATYESGFVIDKFPISRPNLTFSTLTVSNMSPEDSSIYLCSVDDTLGETQYFGPGTRLLVL.

The chain combines TRBV7-9 with TRBJ2-5; 8 nucleotides align to TRBD2. This CDR3 has 13 amino acids. V gave up 3 bases and J gave up 5 bases; unmatched junction bases: 2. From germline, CDR1 is SEHNR and CDR2 FQNEAQ (reference sequence). CDR3 region: CASSFSSGETQYF. CDR3 bases: TGTGCCAGCAGCTTCTCTAGCGGGGAGACCCAGTACTTC.

The chain uses TRBV5-6 and TRBJ2-2; D not resolved. Germline CDR1 is SGHDT and CDR2 is YYEEEE. Trimming shortened V by 4 bases and J by 1 base, and 11 bases separated the two germline ends. The CDR3 is 15 residues long. The DNA for the CDR3 is TGTGCCAGCAGCCCTGGACGGAGGAACACCGGGGAGCTGTTTTTT. It yields the protein CASSPGRRNTGELFF.

V is TRBV7-2 and J is TRBJ2-1; D gene unclear. The CDR3 is 14 amino acids. V shed 1 base and J shed 3 bases, with 7 bases lying between them. Germline CDR1 and CDR2: SGHTA and FQGNSA. CDR3 region: CASSLGVNYNEQFF. In DNA form, the CDR3 reads TGTGCCAGCAGCTTAGGGGTTAACTACAATGAGCAGTTCTTC. The whole variable domain, filled in from reference TRBV7-2 and TRBJ2-1, reads GAGVSQSPSNKVTEKGKDVELRCDPISGHTALYWYRQSLGQGLEFLIYFQGNSAPDKSGLPSDRFSAERTGGSVSTLTIQRTQQEDSAVYLCASSLGVNYNEQFFGPGTRLTVL.

This clonotype showed up just a few times. This sequence joins TRBV24-1 and TRBJ2-1; 8 bases line up with TRBD1. The V segment lost 2 bases and the J segment 0 bases; nucleotides outside the gene matches: 5. The CDR3 totals 17 residues. Germline V gives CDR1 KGHDR, CDR2 SFDVKD. CDR3 protein: CATSDSRTGSSYNEQFF. The CDR3 coding sequence is TGTGCCACCAGTGATTCCCGGACAGGGAGCTCCTACAATGAGCAGTTCTTC.